This TCR beta chain is from a study of blood T cell repertoires in COVID-19. About the study: From the United States, Italy and Spain came samples of acute and convalescent COVID-19. T cells, B-cell-depleted T cells, or PBMCs provided the cDNA or gDNA that served as material.

Original handling: Quantification of nucleated cells was approximated via reference gene primer amplification. Measured with immunoSEQ multiplex PCR; TCRdb has only the in-frame clones, and not every one. V, J and clone size were drawn from that table, and D and trimming were deduced from the DNA. Among under 75,000 clones listed, over 70% were seen once. The ends were cut back, 8 bases at V and 3 bases at J, with 23 bases in the middle. This CDR3 has 16 residues. The germline V gene encodes CDR1 MDHEN and CDR2 SYDVKM. The material sequenced was peripheral blood. The sequence came from a human donor in a cohort sampled during active COVID-19. V gene TRBV28 combines with J gene TRBJ2-7; TRBD2 is a possible D gene (5 bases). The CDR3 sequence: CASESWVRELGYEQYF. The DNA of the CDR3 is TGTGCCAGCGAAAGTTGGGTGAGGGAGTTAGGCTACGAGCAGTACTTC.